This paragraph reports one T cell receptor (beta chain). Its specificity is unknown. Germline V lookup: CDR1 SGHDT, CDR2 YYEEEE. The CDR3 spans 12 residues. V was clipped by 4 bases and J by 13 bases; unmatched bases: 5. This entry is derived from a study of T cell responses to AZD1222 COVID-19 vaccine. General study results and limits: Baseline seropositivity occurred in only a handful of AZD1222 recipients. Donors skewed white British and female; clonal diversity was possibly underestimated. Following two doses of AZD1222, Spike-specific TCR breadth and depth rose. Nearly half of unique spike-specific TCRs reportedly avoided B.1.351 and B.1.1.7 mutated regions.

Sequencing used immunoSEQ multiplex PCR; TCRdb keeps in-frame clones, though not all of them. The sample consists of about 130,000 clones, roughly 90% of them appearing once. The sequencing here drew on peripheral blood, taken 28 days after the second AZD1222 dose. The J gene is TRBJ1-6, the V gene TRBV5-6; 7 bases agree with TRBD1. This TCR came from an adult who received the AZD1222 COVID-19 vaccine. The CDR3 nucleotides are TGTGCCAGCAGCCCGGGGACAGTTCCCCTCCACTTT. Amino acid sequence: CASSPGTVPLHF.